A single sample is the source of the 2 T cell receptor beta chains below, sequenced in a study of cytomegalovirus exposure and HLA in healthy donors. PCR was performed using 60 Vbeta and 13 Jbeta primers. Measured with immunoSEQ multiplex PCR; TCRdb has only the in-frame clones, and not every one. Of over 100,000 clones in the sample, about a tenth were seen once. Sample: PBMCs. These TCRs come from a man in his forties in good health and CMV-seropositive.

This clone was counted a few times. This chain links TRBV25-1 with TRBJ2-7; D might be TRBD2 (6 bases). V was pared by 1 base and J by 7 bases, with 20 bases between. Germline loops: CDR1 MGHDK, CDR2 SYGVNS. The CDR3 contains 16 residues. The CDR3 DNA reads TGTGCCAGCAGTGAATTCCCCAGCGGGCCAGCGCGGGAGCAGTACTTC. Translating gives CASSEFPSGPAREQYF.

This clone was found a few times. The chain couples TRBV30 to TRBJ1-2; weak D call: TRBD1 (6 bases). CDR3 length: 14 amino acids. The ends were cut back, 2 bases at V and 7 bases at J, with 17 bases in the middle. From germline, CDR1 is GTSNPN and CDR2 SVGIG (reference sequence). CDR3 residues: CAWSFTDSQRGYTF. CDR3 in DNA: TGTGCCTGGAGTTTTACGGACAGTCAACGTGGCTACACCTTC.